A single sample is the source of the 30 T cell receptor beta chains below, sequenced in a study of blood T cell repertoires in COVID-19. Sequenced by immunoSEQ multiplex PCR; TCRdb stores in-frame clones only, minus some. Of about 670,000 clones listed, 75% to 90% are singletons. The sequenced sample consisted of peripheral blood. Receptors were obtained from a woman between 18 and 29 years old with acute or convalescent COVID-19.

This clone occurred once. This chain links TRBV13 with TRBJ1-2; D not certain. The CDR3 has 13 amino acids. V dropped 3 bases and J dropped 7 bases, with 12 bases sitting between them. Per germline, CDR1 PRHDT and CDR2 FYEKMQ (reference sequence). As DNA, the CDR3 is TGTGCCAGCAGCTTCGCAACCGCAGGTGGCTACACCTTC. Protein: CASSFATAGGYTF.

The genes are TRBV5-4 and TRBJ1-1; TRBD1 might be the D (6 bases). V shed 3 bases and J shed 6 bases, with 18 bases lying between them. The CDR3 loop spans 15 amino acids. The germline CDR1 and CDR2 sequences are SGHNT and YYREEE (reference sequence). The CDR3 spells CASSSGGGRGAEAFF. CDR3 nucleotides: TGTGCCAGCAGCTCCGGCGGGGGGCGCGGGGCTGAAGCTTTCTTT.

J is TRBJ1-2 and V is TRBV12-3 or TRBV12-4; TRBD1 might be the D (5 bases). Trimming left V 3 bases short and J 3 bases short, with 8 bases between. The CDR3 loop spans 13 amino acids. The CDR3 nucleotides read TGTGCCAGCAGTTTGGGGGGATACTATGGCTACACCTTC. Translating it yields CASSLGGYYGYTF.

CDR3 sequence reads: CASSLAGGGETQYF. The CDR3 nucleotides are TGTGCCAGCAGCTTAGCGGGGGGAGGAGAGACCCAGTACTTC. V usage is TRBV7-7 and J usage is TRBJ2-5; perhaps TRBD2 as D (6 bases). The CDR3 consists of 14 residues. Germline V gene sequence: CDR1 SSHAT, CDR2 FNYEAQ (reference sequence). Trimming stripped 0 bases from V and 4 bases from J, with 9 bases between.

V usage is TRBV6-2 or TRBV6-3 and J usage is TRBJ1-2; 10 nucleotides align to TRBD1. The V gene end was trimmed by 4 bases and the J gene end by 6 bases; junction bases not matched to a gene: 8. CDR1 is MNHEY and CDR2 is SVGEGT in the germline V gene. CDR3 length: 15 residues. CDR3 coding DNA: TGTGCCAGCAGTTTAGCCGGGACAGGGGCCCATGGCTACACCTTC. It specifies CASSLAGTGAHGYTF.

The rearrangement links TRBV6-1 to TRBJ2-6; D unresolved. Trimming stripped 3 bases from V and 0 bases from J, with 9 bases between. The CDR3 loop spans 16 amino acids. The germline CDR1 and CDR2 sequences are MNHNS and SASEGT. CDR3 residues: CASSELASSGANVLTF. In DNA, the CDR3 is TGTGCCAGCAGTGAGCTGGCCTCCTCTGGGGCCAACGTCCTGACTTTC.

This sequence joins TRBV2 and TRBJ1-1; D may be TRBD1 (6 bases). Trimming left V 6 bases short and J 0 bases short, with 17 bases between. Germline lookup yields CDR1 SNHLY and CDR2 FYNNEI. The CDR3 covers 16 residues. CDR3 in amino acids: CASREFQGILNTEAFF. The CDR3 DNA reads TGTGCCAGCAGAGAGTTCCAGGGGATATTGAACACTGAAGCTTTCTTT.

The genes are TRBV5-1 and TRBJ1-2; 8 bases align to TRBD1. The CDR3 covers 13 residues. V gave up 4 bases and J gave up 2 bases; unmatched junction bases: 1. Germline V gives CDR1 SGHRS, CDR2 YFSETQ. CDR3 loop: CASSDRGNYGYTF. The CDR3 DNA reads as TGCGCCAGCAGCGACAGGGGCAACTATGGCTACACCTTC.

The gene calls are TRBV7-7 and TRBJ1-3; 9 bases are shared with TRBD1. The CDR3 is 17 residues long. After removal of 4 bases from V and 0 bases from J, the junction contained 7 bases not matched to a gene. The germline V gene encodes CDR1 SSHAT and CDR2 FNYEAQ (reference sequence). CDR3 sequence (DNA): TGTGCCAGCAGCTGTAGACAGGGGGGAAACTCTGGAAACACCATATATTTT. It translates to CASSCRQGGNSGNTIYF.

This clone has a single count. The J gene is TRBJ2-7, the V gene TRBV5-5; TRBD2 is a possible D gene (5 bases). The germline V and J ends were trimmed by 2 bases and 4 bases, with 7 bases remaining between them. The CDR3 loop spans 12 amino acids. The germline gives CDR1 SGHKS, CDR2 YYEKEE (reference sequence). CDR3 sequence: CASSLRGYEQYF. DNA for the CDR3: TGTGCCAGCAGCTTACGGGGTTACGAGCAGTACTTC.

The chain carries TRBV2 and TRBJ2-7, with D maybe TRBD1 (5 bases). V was cut by 6 bases and J by 3 bases, with 9 bases left in between. The CDR3 totals 12 residues. Germline V gives CDR1 SNHLY, CDR2 FYNNEI. The CDR3 bases are TGTGCCAGCAGGCGACAGAACTACGAGCAGTACTTC. This encodes CASRRQNYEQYF. The entire variable domain, with the rest obtained from reference TRBV2 and TRBJ2-7, is as follows: EPEVTQTPSHQVTQMGQEVILRCVPISNHLYFYWYRQILGQKVEFLVSFYNNEISEKSEIFDDQFSVERPDGSNFTLKIRSTKLEDSAMYFCASRRQNYEQYFGPGTRLTVT.

The V gene is TRBV28, the J gene TRBJ2-3, with 8 nucleotides matching TRBD2. The J segment lost 4 bases and the V segment lost 2 bases, leaving 5 bases of the junction unmatched. Germline V gives CDR1 MDHEN, CDR2 SYDVKM. The CDR3 sequence is 15 residues long. Here the CDR3 DNA reads TGTGCCAGCAGTTTAACCAGCGGGGGCTCAGATACGCAGTATTTT. As protein: CASSLTSGGSDTQYF.

The chain recombines TRBV29-1 with TRBJ1-4; the match to TRBD1 covers 8 bases. The V gene's germline CDR1 is SQVTM and CDR2 ANQGSEA. V lost 4 bases to trimming and J lost 3 bases; unmatched junction nucleotides: 7. This CDR3 region has 15 residues. The CDR3 spells CSVVGRGPSNEKLFF. DNA for the CDR3: TGCAGCGTTGTCGGCAGGGGGCCTTCTAATGAAAAACTGTTTTTT. Full variable domain (missing parts from reference TRBV29-1 and TRBJ1-4): SAVISQKPSRDICQRGTSLTIQCQVDSQVTMMFWYRQQPGQSLTLIATANQGSEATYESGFVIDKFPISRPNLTFSTLTVSNMSPEDSSIYLCSVVGRGPSNEKLFFGSGTQLSVL.

The chain is built from TRBV5-5 and TRBJ2-7, with no clear D. Per germline, CDR1 SGHKS and CDR2 YYEKEE (reference sequence). V was trimmed by 0 bases and J by 4 bases, leaving 11 bases between them. The CDR3 runs 14 residues. The DNA for the CDR3 is TGTGCCAGCAGCTTGGGGTCCTATATGTACGAGCAGTACTTC. It codes for CASSLGSYMYEQYF.

This clone was seen only once. The chain joins TRBV5-3 to TRBJ1-6, with D uncertain. TRBV5-3 is classed as an ORF, of uncertain function. The V end was cut by 5 bases, the J end by 7 bases, with 16 bases between. CDR3 length equals 15 residues. The CDR3 loop reads CARRILARKNSPLHF. DNA of the CDR3: TGTGCCAGAAGGATTCTAGCCAGGAAGAATTCACCCCTCCACTTT.

The V call is TRBV3-1 (or the pseudogene TRBV3-2), the J call TRBJ1-1; possible D gene TRBD1, 5 bases. Germline V gives CDR1 LGHDT, CDR2 YNNKEL (reference sequence). The ends were cut back, 3 bases at V and 0 bases at J, with 14 bases in the middle. The CDR3 covers 16 residues. The CDR3: CASSQRGSGMNTEAFF. In DNA, the CDR3 is TGTGCCAGCAGCCAGAGAGGTTCAGGGATGAACACTGAAGCTTTCTTT.

The chain combines TRBV9 with TRBJ2-1; 9 nucleotides match TRBD2. This CDR3 spans 16 amino acids. CDR1 SGDLS and CDR2 YYNGEE come from the germline V gene. Trimming at V came to 4 bases and at J to 2 bases, leaving 7 bases not matched to a gene. The CDR3 sequence: CASSPPGGGAYNEQFF. In DNA, the CDR3 is TGTGCCAGCAGCCCCCCCGGCGGGGGGGCCTACAATGAGCAGTTCTTC.

The chain is built from TRBV11-2 and TRBJ1-1; no reliable D call. Germline-derived CDR1 and CDR2 are SGHAT and FQNNGV. V was shortened by 3 bases and J by 1 base, with 9 bases between the two germline ends. There are 14 residues in the CDR3. For the CDR3, the DNA is TGTGCCAGCAGCTTCGGAGGCAGGAACACTGAAGCTTTCTTT. It yields the protein CASSFGGRNTEAFF. Using reference TRBV11-2 and TRBJ1-1 for the parts outside the CDR3, the full variable domain is EAGVAQSPRYKIIEKRQSVAFWCNPISGHATLYWYQQILGQGPKLLIQFQNNGVVDDSQLPKDRFSAERLKGVDSTLKIQPAKLEDSAVYLCASSFGGRNTEAFFGQGTRLTVV.

This sequence joins TRBV2 and TRBJ1-2; D is uncertain. V dropped 0 bases and J dropped 8 bases, with 13 bases sitting between them. The length of the CDR3 is 14 residues. From germline, CDR1 is SNHLY and CDR2 FYNNEI. The CDR3 spells CASSEAPGFDGYTF. The CDR3 DNA sequence: TGTGCCAGCAGTGAAGCGCCGGGATTCGACGGCTACACCTTC. The whole variable domain, remainder taken from reference TRBV2 and TRBJ1-2, is EPEVTQTPSHQVTQMGQEVILRCVPISNHLYFYWYRQILGQKVEFLVSFYNNEISEKSEIFDDQFSVERPDGSNFTLKIRSTKLEDSAMYFCASSEAPGFDGYTFGSGTRLTVV.

The chain combines TRBV11-2 with TRBJ1-1; 7 bases agree with TRBD1. Germline CDR1 is SGHAT and CDR2 is FQNNGV. The CDR3 has 11 residues. V lost 3 bases and J lost 10; bases outside the gene matches: 2. The CDR3 DNA sequence: TGTGCCAGCAGCTTGACAGGGTTAGCTTTCTTT. This gives the protein CASSLTGLAFF.

The chain has TRBV4-1 and TRBJ2-7; D gene ambiguous. V was pared by 1 base and J by 10 bases, with 14 bases between. This CDR3 region has 13 residues. CDR1 is MGHRA, CDR2 YSYEKL, per germline. Here the CDR3 DNA reads TGCGCCAGCAGCCAAGTTCTGATCGACAACCAGTACTTC. The encoded protein is CASSQVLIDNQYF.

This chain uses TRBV15 with TRBJ1-2, with D possibly being TRBD1 (6 bases). V lost 8 bases and J lost 4, with 17 bases in between. Per the germline V gene, CDR1 is LNHNV and CDR2 is YYDKDF (reference sequence). This CDR3 region has 14 residues. CDR3 in amino acids: CATSPEDRVYGYTF. The DNA for the CDR3 is TGTGCCACCTCTCCTGAGGACAGAGTCTATGGCTACACCTTC.

The chain uses TRBV5-1 and TRBJ1-6; 7 bases are a match to TRBD1. Trimming at V came to 1 base and at J to 7 bases, leaving 8 bases not matched to a gene. This CDR3 has 16 amino acids. Germline V gene data show CDR1 as SGHRS and CDR2 as YFSETQ. This CDR3 is CASSLIAAGGNSPLHF. Here the CDR3 DNA reads TGCGCCAGCAGCTTGATAGCGGCAGGGGGGAATTCACCCCTCCACTTT. The complete variable domain, with remaining parts taken from reference TRBV5-1 and TRBJ1-6, reads KAGVTQTPRYLIKTRGQQVTLSCSPISGHRSVSWYQQTPGQGLQFLFEYFSETQRNKGNFPGRFSGRQFSNSRSEMNVSTLELGDSALYLCASSLIAAGGNSPLHFGNGTRLTVT.

The chain is built from TRBV9 and TRBJ2-2; tentative D call: TRBD1 (6 bases). V lost 0 bases and J 7 bases, leaving 7 bases between the germline ends. The CDR3 totals 13 residues. Germline lookup yields CDR1 SGDLS and CDR2 YYNGEE. This CDR3 reads CASSVEGVGELFF. The CDR3 DNA is TGTGCCAGCAGCGTAGAGGGGGTCGGGGAGCTGTTTTTT.

This chain links TRBV30 with TRBJ2-7; 7 bases align to TRBD1. Unmatched junction bases numbered 0, after V lost 1 base and J lost 3 bases. This CDR3 contains 12 residues. The germline gives CDR1 GTSNPN, CDR2 SVGIG (reference sequence). The CDR3 protein is CAWSGDSYEQYF. Here the CDR3 DNA reads TGTGCCTGGAGTGGGGACAGCTACGAGCAGTACTTC.

This clone was detected only once. The chain is built from TRBV7-9 and TRBJ1-2; TRBD1 aligns across 9 bases. The germline CDR1 and CDR2 sequences are SEHNR and FQNEAQ (reference sequence). This CDR3 is 16 amino acids long. V dropped 5 bases and J dropped 6; count of bases not matched to a gene: 13. As DNA, the CDR3 is TGTGCCAGCAGCGACCGGGACAGGGATAGATTAGATGGCTACACCTTC. Amino acid sequence: CASSDRDRDRLDGYTF.

The V call is TRBV7-3, the J call TRBJ1-6; no definite D call. The V gene's germline CDR1 is SGHTA and CDR2 FQGTGA. CDR3 length: 15 residues. Trimming pared 1 base from V and 6 bases from J, leaving 10 bases between. The CDR3 DNA reads TGTGCCAGCAGCTTAAGTGGACTACCTAATTCACCCCTCCACTTT. Residues: CASSLSGLPNSPLHF.

J is TRBJ1-4 and V is TRBV6-5; no reliable D call. Trimming cost V 6 bases and J 8 bases, with 10 bases left between them. CDR3 length: 12 residues. From germline, CDR1 is MNHEY and CDR2 SVGAGI. The CDR3 reads CASRRSGEKLFF. CDR3 nucleotide sequence: TGTGCCAGCAGGAGATCGGGGGAAAAACTGTTTTTT.

The count of this clone is one. This sequence joins TRBV4-2 and TRBJ2-1; tentative D call: TRBD1 (6 bases). This CDR3 region has 16 residues. V lost 0 bases and J 9 bases, leaving 18 bases between the germline ends. In germline, CDR1 is LGHNA, CDR2 YNFKEQ. The CDR3 nucleotides read TGTGCCAGCAGCCAAGAGGGCAGGGCAGGGGTTGCTGAGCAGTTCTTC. Translated: CASSQEGRAGVAEQFF.

The gene calls are TRBV5-1 and TRBJ1-5; 8 positions match TRBD1. The CDR3 covers 15 residues. Germline values: CDR1 SGHRS, CDR2 YFSETQ. J lost 4 bases, V lost 0 bases, and 3 bases had no gene match. The CDR3 sequence is CASSLAGGLNQPQHF. Here the CDR3 DNA reads TGCGCCAGCAGCTTGGCAGGGGGCCTGAATCAGCCCCAGCATTTT.